The sequence of this TCR beta chain was determined in a study of vaccination effects on CD4 cells after COVID-19. Study findings and constraints: Convalescent patients numbered few in the study; early post-infection timepoints were missing entirely.

TCRdb's copy holds only in-frame clones and misses some; the assay was immunoSEQ multiplex PCR. The sample includes some 22,000 clones, around 67% of them seen just once. V gave up 4 bases and J gave up 3 bases, with 14 bases separating them. The germline gives CDR1 SGDLS, CDR2 YYNGEE. This CDR3 is built from 14 residues. A word on this clone: Its antigen is not known.

Before sequencing took place, the ViraFEST assay used viral peptide pools to expand antigen-specific CD4+ T cells. Researchers isolated CD4+ T cells once 9 to 11 days of culture had elapsed. Everyone in the study got two shots of either the BNT162b2 or mRNA-1273 vaccine. The source material was CD4+ T cells from PBMCs cultured with SARS-CoV-2 spike peptides, sampled after COVID-19 vaccination. The V call is TRBV9, the J call TRBJ2-7; D is unresolved. The receptor comes from a human donor who received a COVID-19 vaccine. The CDR3 spells CASSLGPKYYEQYF. The CDR3 DNA follows: TGTGCCAGCAGCTTAGGGCCCAAGTACTACGAGCAGTACTTC.